Each of the 27 T cell receptor beta chains below was sequenced from the same sample in a study of cytotoxic CD8 clonotypes in ibrutinib-treated CLL. This table comes from immunoSEQ multiplex PCR, and its TCRdb copy is limited to in-frame clones, with some not included. The table shows fewer than 400,000 clones, with 67% occurring only once. The material sequenced was PBMCs, taken after 36 months of ibrutinib treatment. The receptors here all came from a human donor with chronic lymphocytic leukemia.

The chain links TRBV9 to TRBJ2-7; TRBD1 matches 7 bases. Losses at the gene ends were 0 bases for V and 3 bases for J; bases not matched to a gene: 6. CDR1 and CDR2 (germline): SGDLS, YYNGEE. This CDR3 is 15 amino acids long. CDR3 amino acids: CASSVAPGQLYEQYF. In DNA form, the CDR3 reads TGTGCCAGCAGCGTAGCGCCGGGACAGCTCTACGAGCAGTACTTC.

This clone was observed a few times. This chain uses TRBV15 with TRBJ1-1; D is undetermined. V dropped 3 bases and J dropped 3 bases, with 11 bases sitting between them. This CDR3 spans 14 amino acids. CDR1 and CDR2 (germline): LNHNV, YYDKDF (reference sequence). CDR3 residues: CATSRGWWDTEAFF. In DNA, the CDR3 is TGTGCCACCAGCAGGGGATGGTGGGACACTGAAGCTTTCTTT.

This clone was counted a few times. The chain uses TRBV6-4 and TRBJ1-2; D gene ambiguous. With 3 bases removed from V and 2 bases from J, the gap between germline ends came to 4 bases. Germline V lookup: CDR1 MRHNA, CDR2 SNTAGT. The CDR3 has 12 residues. The CDR3 loop is CASSEGNYGYTF. The CDR3 nucleotides read TGTGCCAGCAGTGAAGGGAACTATGGCTACACCTTC.

A remark on this clone: The sample carries other DNA sequences with the same CDR3. The chain couples TRBV7-3 to TRBJ2-3; 9 bases are shared with TRBD2. Per germline, CDR1 SGHTA and CDR2 FQGTGA. The CDR3 extends over 13 amino acids. The junction had 0 bases not matched to a gene; V was cut back by 5 bases and J by 3 bases. The chain's CDR3 is CASSSGGTDTQYF. The CDR3 region has the DNA TGTGCCAGCAGCAGCGGGGGGACAGATACGCAGTATTTT.

This clone was seen a handful of times. This rearrangement joins TRBV14 to TRBJ1-2; 12 bases line up with TRBD1. The CDR3 is 15 amino acids. In germline, CDR1 is SGHDN, CDR2 FVKESK. V shed 4 bases, J shed 6 bases, and the junction held 6 bases outside the gene matches. CDR3 amino acids: CASSRDRGRWDGYTF. CDR3 bases: TGTGCCAGCAGCCGGGACAGGGGGCGATGGGATGGCTACACCTTC.

The chain couples TRBV11-2 to TRBJ1-1, with TRBD1 identical over 12 bases. Germline V gives CDR1 SGHAT, CDR2 FQNNGV. This CDR3 is 15 amino acids long. The V and J ends lost 11 bases and 6 bases, in that order; junction bases with no gene match: 13. This CDR3 reads CACQRDRGLFAEAFF. In DNA form, the CDR3 reads TGTGCCTGCCAGCGGGACAGGGGGCTGTTTGCTGAAGCTTTCTTT. Drawing the rest from reference TRBV11-2 and TRBJ1-1, the complete variable domain is EAGVAQSPRYKIIEKRQSVAFWCNPISGHATLYWYQQILGQGPKLLIQFQNNGVVDDSQLPKDRFSAERLKGVDSTLKIQPAKLEDSAVYLCACQRDRGLFAEAFFGQGTRLTVV.

Note on this clone: The same CDR3 can be traced to other DNA sequences in this sample. This chain connects TRBV5-5 to TRBJ1-4; D unclear. V lost 0 bases, J lost 5 bases, and 2 bases lay in between. Germline CDR1 reads SGHKS; CDR2 reads YYEKEE (reference sequence). The CDR3 has 12 residues. The CDR3 protein is CASSLGNEKLFF. CDR3 nucleotides: TGTGCCAGCAGCTTGGGGAATGAAAAACTGTTTTTT.

The V gene is TRBV28, the J gene TRBJ1-1; D remains unclear. The CDR3 totals 12 residues. V was clipped by 2 bases and J by 0 bases, with 1 base between them. CDR1 is MDHEN, CDR2 SYDVKM, per germline. This CDR3 reads CASSLVNTEAFF. The CDR3 nucleotides read TGTGCCAGCAGTTTAGTGAACACTGAAGCTTTCTTT.

The chain has TRBV23-1 and TRBJ2-1, with D possibly being TRBD2 (7 bases). TRBV23-1 is annotated as an ORF whose role is uncertain. Deletions cut 7 bases from V and 7 bases from J, with 14 bases between. This CDR3 region has 13 residues. DNA for the CDR3: TGCGCCAGCACCATAAGGGGGGGTAATGAGCAGTTCTTC. This gives the protein CASTIRGGNEQFF.

The chain joins TRBV9 to TRBJ2-3; D is unresolved. The V and J ends lost 0 bases and 5 bases respectively, with 4 bases between them. Germline V gives CDR1 SGDLS, CDR2 YYNGEE. The CDR3 length is 12 residues. CDR3 sequence (DNA): TGTGCCAGCAGCGTAGCGTTAGATACGCAGTATTTT. Translation gives CASSVALDTQYF.

This clone has just a few counts. V and J are TRBV9 and TRBJ1-2, with a possible D match to TRBD1 (5 bases). The V gene's germline CDR1 is SGDLS and CDR2 YYNGEE. Trimming took 0 bases from V and 4 from J, leaving 13 bases between them. CDR3 length: 15 amino acids. The chain's CDR3 is CASSVGGTTGYGYTF. In DNA, the CDR3 is TGTGCCAGCAGCGTAGGAGGGACGACGGGCTATGGCTACACCTTC.

The chain combines TRBV27 with TRBJ1-2; D may be TRBD1 (6 bases). The CDR3 runs 13 residues. From germline, CDR1 is MNHEY and CDR2 SMNVEV (reference sequence). Trimming cost V 3 bases and J 8 bases, with 13 bases left between them. The CDR3 sequence: CASSLLTGWGYTF. In nucleotides, the CDR3 is TGTGCCAGCAGTTTGTTAACAGGGTGGGGCTACACCTTC.

The chain recombines TRBV6-1 with TRBJ2-1; weak D call: TRBD1 (6 bases). The CDR3 contains 14 residues. V dropped 1 base and J dropped 5 bases, with 9 bases sitting between them. CDR1 is MNHNS and CDR2 is SASEGT in the germline V gene. The CDR3 protein is CASSEGTVNNEQFF. As DNA, the CDR3 is TGTGCCAGCAGTGAAGGGACAGTTAACAATGAGCAGTTCTTC.

DNA of the CDR3: TGTGCCAGCAGCCGCGAGGGGGGCACAGATACGCAGTATTTT. Residues: CASSREGGTDTQYF. This sequence joins TRBV4-2 and TRBJ2-3; D may be TRBD1 (6 bases). The CDR3 has 14 residues. The V and J ends lost 4 bases and 1 base respectively, with 9 bases between them. Germline V CDR1 and CDR2: LGHNA, YNFKEQ.

This clone was picked up a small number of times. This chain connects TRBV9 to TRBJ1-2, with D possibly being TRBD1 (5 bases). The V and J ends lost 4 bases and 2 bases respectively, with 12 bases between them. Germline V gene data show CDR1 as SGDLS and CDR2 as YYNGEE. The CDR3 totals 14 residues. Here the CDR3 reads CASSPRPGNYGYTF. CDR3 sequence (DNA): TGTGCCAGCAGCCCTAGACCAGGGAACTATGGCTACACCTTC.

The CDR3 is CASSLYRLGSYEQYF. The CDR3 nucleotides are TGTGCCAGCAGTTTATACAGGTTAGGATCCTACGAGCAGTACTTC. This chain joins TRBV27 and TRBJ2-7; TRBD1 is a possible D gene (5 bases). Germline CDR1 is MNHEY and CDR2 is SMNVEV (reference sequence). The CDR3 covers 15 residues. V was trimmed by 1 base and J by 1 base, leaving 11 bases between them.

V gene TRBV27 combines with J gene TRBJ1-5, with D possibly TRBD1 on 6 matching bases. V was shortened by 2 bases and J by 4 bases, with 9 bases between the two germline ends. The CDR3 has 14 amino acids. Germline loops: CDR1 MNHEY, CDR2 SMNVEV (reference sequence). The CDR3 nucleotides read TGTGCCAGCAGTTTACACAGGGTGAATCAGCCCCAGCATTTT. The encoded protein is CASSLHRVNQPQHF.

This chain connects TRBV14 to TRBJ2-5, with D possibly matching TRBD1 (6 bases). The CDR3 is 14 amino acids. V lost 4 bases and J lost 5, with 14 bases in between. Germline V gene sequence: CDR1 SGHDN, CDR2 FVKESK. CDR3 region: CASSPLGGWETQYF. In nucleotides, the CDR3 is TGTGCCAGCAGCCCCCTAGGGGGTTGGGAGACCCAGTACTTC.

The rearrangement joins TRBV29-1 to TRBJ1-1, with TRBD1 as a possible D gene (5 bases). Germline V gene lookup returns CDR1 SQVTM and CDR2 ANQGSEA. The length of the CDR3 is 16 residues. V was clipped by 0 bases and J by 0 bases, with 14 bases between them. The CDR3 DNA is TGCAGCGTTGAAGATCGGGGCAGACTCTTGAACACTGAAGCTTTCTTT. Translating it yields CSVEDRGRLLNTEAFF.

This chain joins TRBV7-9 and TRBJ1-1; D perhaps matches TRBD1 (5 bases). CDR3 length: 12 residues. Germline CDR1 and CDR2: SEHNR and FQNEAQ (reference sequence). Trimming pared 4 bases from V and 5 bases from J, leaving 8 bases between. The CDR3 region has the DNA TGTGCCAGCAGCTATGGGGCGACTGAAGCTTTCTTT. This sequence encodes CASSYGATEAFF.

The CDR3 sequence: CASSPLQGTGQPQHF. For the CDR3, the DNA is TGTGCCAGCTCACCACTACAGGGCACGGGTCAGCCCCAGCATTTT. This rearrangement joins TRBV18 to TRBJ1-5, with D perhaps matching TRBD1 (6 bases). The germline V gene has CDR1 KGHSH and CDR2 LQKENI. The CDR3 runs 15 residues. V was trimmed by 1 base and J by 6 bases, leaving 13 bases between them.

This sequence joins TRBV11-2 and TRBJ2-7; maybe TRBD2 (5 bases). The CDR3 sequence is 14 residues long. CDR1 is SGHAT, CDR2 FQNNGV, per germline. V was shortened by 1 base and J by 9 bases, with 16 bases between the two germline ends. Written as DNA, the CDR3 is TGTGCCAGCAGCTTAGTTGGCTCCGGGGTTAGGCAGTACTTC. It is translated as CASSLVGSGVRQYF.

The rearrangement joins TRBV7-6 to TRBJ2-7; D is possibly TRBD1 (6 bases). The CDR3 covers 15 residues. Germline CDR1 SGHVS, CDR2 FNYEAQ. Trimming stripped 3 bases from V and 3 bases from J, with 15 bases between. CDR3 nucleotide sequence: TGTGCCAGCAGCTTGTGGGCAGGGGCCAACTACGAGCAGTACTTC. This codes for CASSLWAGANYEQYF.

The chain is built from TRBV28 and TRBJ2-7; D is ambiguous. The germline V gene encodes CDR1 MDHEN and CDR2 SYDVKM. V was shortened by 6 bases and J by 3 bases, with 12 bases between the two germline ends. This CDR3 contains 13 residues. This CDR3 reads CASRELPLYEQYF. In nucleotides, the CDR3 is TGTGCCAGCAGAGAGTTACCCCTCTACGAGCAGTACTTC.

The V gene is TRBV29-1, the J gene TRBJ1-2; 9 positions match TRBD1. CDR1 and CDR2 (germline): SQVTM, ANQGSEA. The CDR3 extends over 14 amino acids. The V gene end was trimmed by 0 bases and the J gene end by 8 bases; junction bases not matched to a gene: 7. The CDR3 protein is CSVEDVGQGHGYTF. The CDR3 nucleotides are TGCAGCGTTGAAGACGTGGGACAGGGACACGGCTACACCTTC.

For this clone: The sample contains more than one DNA sequence encoding this CDR3. V gene TRBV6-6 combines with J gene TRBJ2-2; the D call may be TRBD1 or TRBD2 (5 bases each). The CDR3 has 14 amino acids. Germline V gene lookup returns CDR1 MNHNY and CDR2 SVGAGI (reference sequence). V was cut by 0 bases and J by 5 bases, with 7 bases left in between. Here the CDR3 DNA reads TGTGCCAGCAGTTACTCGAGGGGTACCGGGGAGCTGTTTTTT. This encodes CASSYSRGTGELFF.

V usage is TRBV11-1 and J usage is TRBJ1-2; 7 nucleotides agree with TRBD1. The CDR3 consists of 14 residues. With V trimmed by 5 bases and J by 0 bases, 3 bases remained unmatched. Germline CDR1 is SGHAT and CDR2 is FQDESV (reference sequence). CDR3 protein: CASSRQGTNYGYTF. The CDR3 DNA follows: TGTGCCAGCAGCCGACAGGGAACTAACTATGGCTACACCTTC.